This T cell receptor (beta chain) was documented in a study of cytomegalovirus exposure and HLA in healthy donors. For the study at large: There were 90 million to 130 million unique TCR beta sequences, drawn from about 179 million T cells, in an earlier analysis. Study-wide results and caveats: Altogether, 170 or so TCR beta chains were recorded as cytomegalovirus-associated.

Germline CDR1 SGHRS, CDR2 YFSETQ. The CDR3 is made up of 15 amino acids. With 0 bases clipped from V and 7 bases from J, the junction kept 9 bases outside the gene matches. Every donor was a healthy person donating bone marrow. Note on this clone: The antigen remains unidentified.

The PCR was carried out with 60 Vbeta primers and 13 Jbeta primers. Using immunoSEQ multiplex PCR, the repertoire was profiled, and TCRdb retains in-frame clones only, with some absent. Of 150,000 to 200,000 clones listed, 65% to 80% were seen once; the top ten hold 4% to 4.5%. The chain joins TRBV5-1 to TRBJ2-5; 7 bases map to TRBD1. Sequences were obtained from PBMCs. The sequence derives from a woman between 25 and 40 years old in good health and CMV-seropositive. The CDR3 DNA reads TGCGCCAGCAGCTTGGCCCAGACAGGGAGTGGGACCCAGTACTTC. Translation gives CASSLAQTGSGTQYF.